The 2 T cell receptor beta chains listed next were all sequenced from one sample in a study of blood T cells in healthy people across ages. A sample-barcoded 5' primer and a J-beta primer mix were used in a second PCR of roughly 7 to 12 cycles. MiXCR, applied by TCRdb to the 5' RACE reads, yields one record per CDR3 protein. The sample shows under 800,000 distinct CDR3 sequences, over 20% of them seen only once. The source material was blood. These receptors were collected from a man aged 70 or older in good health.

The chain couples TRBV28 to TRBJ2-7, with TRBD1 matching 8 bases. The ends lost 6 bases at V and 3 bases at J; junction bases unmatched: 7. This CDR3 has 14 residues. Germline V gene lookup returns CDR1 MDHEN and CDR2 SYDVKM. CDR3 region: CASRTRGPYYEQYF. The CDR3 coding sequence is TGTGCCAGCAGAACCAGGGGGCCGTACTACGAGCAGTACTTC.

The V and J genes are TRBV29-1 and TRBJ2-7; D perhaps matches TRBD2 (7 bases). Germline loops: CDR1 SQVTM, CDR2 ANQGSEA. V lost 4 bases and J lost 3, with 16 bases in between. The CDR3 has 14 residues. For the CDR3, the DNA is TGCAGCGTTGTGGGTGGGAGGGACAACTACGAGCAGTACTTC. Translated: CSVVGGRDNYEQYF.